Listed below are T cell receptor beta chains from one sample, sequenced in a study of control samples from healthy donors and cancer patients. Sequencing used immunoSEQ multiplex PCR; TCRdb keeps in-frame clones, though not all of them. In the table there are some 67,000 clones, roughly 86% of which are singletons. Sequencing was carried out using PBMCs. Receptors originate from a man aged 60 to 75 with lung cancer. The conserved cysteine and the conserved F or W are not part of the CDR3 here. The order of the fields is V gene, CDR3 length, J gene, CDR3 protein.

TRBV7-2	11	TRBJ2-7	ASSRTLSYEQY
TRBV7-6	14	TRBJ2-5	ASRPLPGQGAETQY
TRBV5-1	13	TRBJ1-1	ASSFSQVRDTEAF
TRBV19	12	TRBJ2-2	ATSDSPNTGELF
TRBV5-6	13	TRBJ2-4	ASSPRTGGKNIQY
TRBV5-4	13	TRBJ2-3	ASSLDSGRADTQY
TRBV2	14	TRBJ2-1	ASSGRTSGGRDEQF
TRBV24-1	11	TRBJ2-2	ATSLGYTGELF
TRBV7-9	12	TRBJ1-1	ASSWGIVNTEAF
TRBV30	14	TRBJ1-2	AWSVGAGTGLDGYT
TRBV24-1	11	TRBJ1-2	ATSIDSNYGYT
TRBV5-1	16	TRBJ2-6	ASSLVGTGASGANVLT
TRBV27	15	TRBJ1-6	ASSLSGTTPYNSPLH
TRBV12-3/TRBV12-4	9	TRBJ1-3	ASSSVKGPY
TRBV5-5	11	TRBJ1-1	ASSGTYYTEAF
TRBV3-1/TRBV3-2	13	TRBJ1-1	ASSHARAFFSEAF
TRBV6-1	16	TRBJ1-5	ASSEHVLIGQVGSAQH
TRBV5-6	14	TRBJ1-6	ASSLRSLRDHSPLH
TRBV7-3	11	TRBJ1-5	ASSLKRGQPQH
TRBV7-9	12	TRBJ1-2	ASNPSGGQYGYT
TRBV7-9	12	TRBJ2-1	ASSSGLGVDEQF
TRBV21-1	15	TRBJ2-7	ASSGEVPSDATYEQY
TRBV5-1	12	TRBJ1-1	ASSLGGVGTEAF
TRBV5-8	14	TRBJ2-1	ASSLAGTSVYNEQF
TRBV7-9	13	TRBJ2-1	ASSSPRTTYNEQF
TRBV4-1	15	TRBJ1-5	ASSPGTYSGANQPQH
TRBV2	11	TRBJ2-5	ASHGTSGETQY
TRBV18	12	TRBJ1-2	ASSRDGLTGGYT
TRBV30	10	TRBJ1-3	AWTSRGNTIY
TRBV3-1/TRBV3-2	15	TRBJ1-2	ASSQRLKHPTYGGYT
TRBV27	13	TRBJ2-3	ASSFLAGGRDTQY
TRBV3-1/TRBV3-2	13	TRBJ1-1	ASSRLETDGTEAF
TRBV5-5	16	TRBJ1-6	ASSLGGRVGSYNSPLH
TRBV18	12	TRBJ1-5	ASSEQGGNQPQH
TRBV6-5	11	TRBJ1-1	ASRQKLRTEAF
TRBV25-1	13	TRBJ1-5	ASSLAGGPNQPQH
TRBV18	9	TRBJ2-2	ASSPSRELF